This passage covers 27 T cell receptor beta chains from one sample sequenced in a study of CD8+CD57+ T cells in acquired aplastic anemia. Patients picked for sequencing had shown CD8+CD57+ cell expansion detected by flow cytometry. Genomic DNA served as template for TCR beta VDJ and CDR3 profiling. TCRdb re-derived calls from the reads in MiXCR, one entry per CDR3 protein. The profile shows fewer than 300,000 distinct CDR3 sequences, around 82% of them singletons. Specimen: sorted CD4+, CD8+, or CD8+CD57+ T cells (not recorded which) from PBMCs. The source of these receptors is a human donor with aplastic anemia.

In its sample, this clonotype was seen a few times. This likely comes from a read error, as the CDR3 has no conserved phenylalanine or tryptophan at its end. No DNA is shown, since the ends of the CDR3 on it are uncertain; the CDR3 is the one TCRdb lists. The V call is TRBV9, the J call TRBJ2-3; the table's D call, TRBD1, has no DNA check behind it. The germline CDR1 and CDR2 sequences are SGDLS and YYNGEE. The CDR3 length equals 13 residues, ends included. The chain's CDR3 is CASSADGASYNSL.

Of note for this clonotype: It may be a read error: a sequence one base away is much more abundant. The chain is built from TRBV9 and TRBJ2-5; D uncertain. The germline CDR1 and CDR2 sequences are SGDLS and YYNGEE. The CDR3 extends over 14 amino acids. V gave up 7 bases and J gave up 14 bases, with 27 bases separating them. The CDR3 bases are TGTGCCAGCGGAAGAGCTGGGAACATTCAGTACTTCTACTTC. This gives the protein CASGRAGNIQYFYF.

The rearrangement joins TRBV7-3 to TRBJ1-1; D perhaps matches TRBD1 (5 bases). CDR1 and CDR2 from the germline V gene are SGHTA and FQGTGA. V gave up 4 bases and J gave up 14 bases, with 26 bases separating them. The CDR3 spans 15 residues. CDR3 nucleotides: TGTGCCAGCAGCTGGGGTGGGGCGTCAAACTATGGCTACTTCTTT. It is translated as CASSWGGASNYGYFF.

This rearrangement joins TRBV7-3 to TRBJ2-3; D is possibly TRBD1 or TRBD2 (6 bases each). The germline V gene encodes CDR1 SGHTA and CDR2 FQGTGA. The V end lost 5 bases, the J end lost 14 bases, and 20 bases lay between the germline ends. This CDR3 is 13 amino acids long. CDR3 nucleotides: TGTGCCAGCAGCGACGGGGGCACAGCTACGACGTATTTT. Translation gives CASSDGGTATTYF.

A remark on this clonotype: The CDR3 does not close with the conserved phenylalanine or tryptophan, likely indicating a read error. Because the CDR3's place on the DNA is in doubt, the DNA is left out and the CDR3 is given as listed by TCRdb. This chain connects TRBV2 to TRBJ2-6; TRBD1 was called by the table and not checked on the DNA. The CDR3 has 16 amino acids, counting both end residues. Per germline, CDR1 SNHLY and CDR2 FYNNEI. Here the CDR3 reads CASGGGGTYTQYFGTG.

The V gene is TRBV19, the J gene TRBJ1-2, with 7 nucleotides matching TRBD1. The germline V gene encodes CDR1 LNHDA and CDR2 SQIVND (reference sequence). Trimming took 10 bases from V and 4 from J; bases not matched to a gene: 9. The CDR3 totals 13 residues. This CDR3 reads CATRGLTGYGYTF. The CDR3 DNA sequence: TGTGCCACCAGGGGGTTGACGGGCTATGGCTACACCTTC.

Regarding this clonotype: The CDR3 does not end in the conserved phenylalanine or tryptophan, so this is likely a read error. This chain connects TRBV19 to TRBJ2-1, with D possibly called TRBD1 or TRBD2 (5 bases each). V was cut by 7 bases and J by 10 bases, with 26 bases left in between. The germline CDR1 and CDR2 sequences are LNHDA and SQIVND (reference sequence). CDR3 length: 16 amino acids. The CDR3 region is CASTPRGGNGQAEQFV. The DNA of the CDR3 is TGTGCCAGTACCCCTCGGGGCGGAAACGGTCAGGCCGAGCAGTTCGTC.

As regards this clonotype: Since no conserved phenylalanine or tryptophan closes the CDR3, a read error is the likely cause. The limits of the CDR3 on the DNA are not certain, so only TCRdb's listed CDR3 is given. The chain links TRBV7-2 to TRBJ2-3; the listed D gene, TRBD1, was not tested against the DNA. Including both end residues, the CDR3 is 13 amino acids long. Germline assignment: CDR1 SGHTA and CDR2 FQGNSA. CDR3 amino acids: CASSLGDGHDTQY.

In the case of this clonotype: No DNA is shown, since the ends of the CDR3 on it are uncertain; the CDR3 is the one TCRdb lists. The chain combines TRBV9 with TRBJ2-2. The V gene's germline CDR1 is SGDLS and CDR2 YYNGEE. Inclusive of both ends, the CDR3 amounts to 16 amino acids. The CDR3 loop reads CASSVGSDTQYFELFF.

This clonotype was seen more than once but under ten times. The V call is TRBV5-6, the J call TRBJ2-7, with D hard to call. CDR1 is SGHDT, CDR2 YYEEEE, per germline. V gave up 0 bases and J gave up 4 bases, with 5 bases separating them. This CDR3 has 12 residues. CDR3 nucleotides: TGTGCCAGCAGCTTGGAGAGGTACGAGCAGTACTTC. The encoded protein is CASSLERYEQYF.

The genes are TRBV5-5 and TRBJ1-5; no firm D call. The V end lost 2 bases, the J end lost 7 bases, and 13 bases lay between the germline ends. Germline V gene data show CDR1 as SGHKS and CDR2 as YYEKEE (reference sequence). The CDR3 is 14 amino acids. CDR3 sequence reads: CASSLDDGGQPQHF. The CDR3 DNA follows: TGTGCCAGCAGCTTAGACGACGGCGGGCAGCCCCAGCATTTT.

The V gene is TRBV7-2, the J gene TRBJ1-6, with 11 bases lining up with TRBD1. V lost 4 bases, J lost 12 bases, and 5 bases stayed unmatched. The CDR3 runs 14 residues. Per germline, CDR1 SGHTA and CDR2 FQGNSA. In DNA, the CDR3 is TGTGCCAGCAGCTCGGACAGGGGGCCTGAACCCCTCCACTTT. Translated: CASSSDRGPEPLHF. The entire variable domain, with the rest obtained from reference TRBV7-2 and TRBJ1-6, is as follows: GAGVSQSPSNKVTEKGKDVELRCDPISGHTALYWYRQSLGQGLEFLIYFQGNSAPDKSGLPSDRFSAERTGGSVSTLTIQRTQQEDSAVYLCASSSDRGPEPLHFGNGTRLTVT.

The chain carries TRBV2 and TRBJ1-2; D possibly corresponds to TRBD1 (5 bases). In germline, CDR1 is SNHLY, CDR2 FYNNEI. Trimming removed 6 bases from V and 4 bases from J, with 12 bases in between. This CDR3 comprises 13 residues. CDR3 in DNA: TGTGCCAGCAGGTACGGGGCCGGCTATGGCTACACCTTC. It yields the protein CASRYGAGYGYTF. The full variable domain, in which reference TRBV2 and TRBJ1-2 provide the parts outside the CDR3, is EPEVTQTPSHQVTQMGQEVILRCVPISNHLYFYWYRQILGQKVEFLVSFYNNEISEKSEIFDDQFSVERPDGSNFTLKIRSTKLEDSAMYFCASRYGAGYGYTFGSGTRLTVV.

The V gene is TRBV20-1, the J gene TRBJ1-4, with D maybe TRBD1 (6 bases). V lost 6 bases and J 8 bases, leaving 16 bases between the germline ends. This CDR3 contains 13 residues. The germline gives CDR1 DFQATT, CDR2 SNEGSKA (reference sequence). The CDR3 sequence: CSASTGTREKLFF. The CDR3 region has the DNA TGCAGTGCCAGCACCGGGACAAGGGAAAAACTGTTTTTT.

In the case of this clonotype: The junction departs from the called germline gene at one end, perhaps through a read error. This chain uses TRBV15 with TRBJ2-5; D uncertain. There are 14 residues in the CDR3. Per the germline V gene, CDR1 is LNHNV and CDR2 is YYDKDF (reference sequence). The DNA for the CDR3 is TGTGCCACCAGCAGAGGGTCAGACCAAACGACCCAGAACTTC. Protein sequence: CATSRGSDQTTQNF.

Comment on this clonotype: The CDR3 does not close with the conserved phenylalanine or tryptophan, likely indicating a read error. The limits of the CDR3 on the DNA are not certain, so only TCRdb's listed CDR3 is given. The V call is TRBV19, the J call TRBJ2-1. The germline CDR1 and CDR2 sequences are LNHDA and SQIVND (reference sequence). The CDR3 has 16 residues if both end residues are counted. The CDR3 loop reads CASSIGTGAYNEELFV.

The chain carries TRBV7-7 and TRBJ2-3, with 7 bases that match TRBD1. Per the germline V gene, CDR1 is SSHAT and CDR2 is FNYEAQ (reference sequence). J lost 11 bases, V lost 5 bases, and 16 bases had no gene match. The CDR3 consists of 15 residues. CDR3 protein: CASSANYRGNEQQYF. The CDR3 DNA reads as TGTGCCAGCAGCGCCAACTACAGGGGAAACGAGCAGCAGTATTTT.

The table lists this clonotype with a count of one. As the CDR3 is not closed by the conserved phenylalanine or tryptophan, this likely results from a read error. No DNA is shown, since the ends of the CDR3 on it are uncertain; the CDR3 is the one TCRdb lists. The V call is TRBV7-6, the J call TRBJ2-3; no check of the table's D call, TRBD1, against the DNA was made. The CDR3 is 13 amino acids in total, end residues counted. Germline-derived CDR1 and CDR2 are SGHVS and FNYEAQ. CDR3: CASSFTGAMSRYL.

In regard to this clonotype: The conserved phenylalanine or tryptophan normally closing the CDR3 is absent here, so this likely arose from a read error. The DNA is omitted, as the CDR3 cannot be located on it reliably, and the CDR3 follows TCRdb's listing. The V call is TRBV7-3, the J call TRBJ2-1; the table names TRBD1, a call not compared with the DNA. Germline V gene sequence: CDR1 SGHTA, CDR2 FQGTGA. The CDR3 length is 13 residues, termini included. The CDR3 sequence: CASSDGGIHEQQY.

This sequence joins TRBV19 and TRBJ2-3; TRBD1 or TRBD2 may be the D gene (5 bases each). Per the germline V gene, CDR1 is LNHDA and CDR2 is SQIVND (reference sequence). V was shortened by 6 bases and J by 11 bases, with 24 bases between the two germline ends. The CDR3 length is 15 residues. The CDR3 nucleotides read TGTGCCAGTAGCATCGGGACCAGCGGCATAAATAAGCAGTATTTT. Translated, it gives CASSIGTSGINKQYF.

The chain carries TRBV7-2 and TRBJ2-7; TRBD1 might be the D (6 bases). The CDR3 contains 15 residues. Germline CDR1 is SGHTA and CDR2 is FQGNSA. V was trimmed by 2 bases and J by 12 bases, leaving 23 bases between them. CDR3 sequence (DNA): TGTGCCAGCAGCTTAATACCGTCAGGGGCGAACACCCGGTACTTC. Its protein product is CASSLIPSGANTRYF.

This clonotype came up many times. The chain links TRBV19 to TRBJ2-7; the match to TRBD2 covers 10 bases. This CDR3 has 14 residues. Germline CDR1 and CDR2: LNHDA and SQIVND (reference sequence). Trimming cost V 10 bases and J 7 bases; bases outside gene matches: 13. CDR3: CATSIAGGPKEQYF. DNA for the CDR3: TGTGCCACGTCCATAGCGGGGGGACCGAAGGAGCAGTACTTC. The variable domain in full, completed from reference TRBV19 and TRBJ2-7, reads DGGITQSPKYLFRKEGQNVTLSCEQNLNHDAMYWYRQDPGQGLRLIYYSQIVNDFQKGDIAEGYSVSREKKESFPLTVTSAQKNPTAFYLCATSIAGGPKEQYFGPGTRLTVT.

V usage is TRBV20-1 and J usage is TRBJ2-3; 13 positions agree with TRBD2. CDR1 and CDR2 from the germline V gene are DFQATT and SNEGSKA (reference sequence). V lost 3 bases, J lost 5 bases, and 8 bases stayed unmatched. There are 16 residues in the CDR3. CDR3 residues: CSASPGLAGAGDTQYF. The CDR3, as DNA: TGCAGTGCTAGCCCCGGACTAGCGGGAGCCGGAGATACGCAGTATTTT.

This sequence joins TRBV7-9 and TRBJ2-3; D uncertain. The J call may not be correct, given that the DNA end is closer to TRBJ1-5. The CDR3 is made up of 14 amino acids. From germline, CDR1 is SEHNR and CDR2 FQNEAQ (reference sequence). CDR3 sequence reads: CASSLAGGPTTQHF. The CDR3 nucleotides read TGTGCCAGCAGCTTAGCGGGCGGGCCCACCACGCAGCATTTT.

In DNA, the CDR3 is TGTGCCCCAAGAGAGACAGGCCTCAATGAGCAGTTCTTC. This translates into CAPRETGLNEQFF. This chain joins TRBV12-3 or TRBV12-4 and TRBJ2-1, with D possibly matching TRBD1 (6 bases). The CDR3 has 13 amino acids. With 11 bases removed from V and 6 bases from J, the gap between germline ends came to 17 bases.

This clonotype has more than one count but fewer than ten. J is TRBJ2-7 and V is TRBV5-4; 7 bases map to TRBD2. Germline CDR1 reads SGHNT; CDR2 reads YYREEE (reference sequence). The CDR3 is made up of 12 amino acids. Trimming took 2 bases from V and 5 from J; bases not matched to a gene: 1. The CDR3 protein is CASSFTSDEQYF. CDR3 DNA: TGTGCCAGCAGCTTTACTAGCGACGAGCAGTACTTC.

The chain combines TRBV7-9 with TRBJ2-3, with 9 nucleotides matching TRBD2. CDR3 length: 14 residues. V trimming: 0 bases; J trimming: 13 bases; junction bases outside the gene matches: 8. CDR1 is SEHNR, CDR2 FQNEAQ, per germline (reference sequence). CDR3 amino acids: CASSLARSGGSEYF. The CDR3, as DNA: TGTGCCAGCAGCTTAGCAAGAAGCGGGGGGAGCGAGTATTTT.